Following are 21 T cell receptor beta chains from one sample sequenced in a study of OX40 agonist ivuxolimab in advanced cancers. Assay used: immunoSEQ multiplex PCR; TCRdb lists only in-frame clones, some missing. The sample carries 50,000 to 70,000 clones, roughly 84% recorded once. Source: CD4+ or CD8+ T cells sorted from blood, taken in a trial of the OX40 agonist ivuxolimab. Receptor source: an adult with an advanced solid tumor such as melanoma, head and neck, liver or kidney cancer.

The V gene is TRBV28, the J gene TRBJ2-3, with D unclear. The CDR3 has 16 residues. The ends were cut back, 11 bases at V and 0 bases at J, with 21 bases in the middle. Germline V gene sequence: CDR1 MDHEN, CDR2 SYDVKM. Here the CDR3 DNA reads TGTGCCGCCCCCCCAGGAAAAGTACTTAGCACAGATACGCAGTATTTT. It is translated as CAAPPGKVLSTDTQYF. Variable domain in full (rest from reference TRBV28 and TRBJ2-3): DVKVTQSSRYLVKRTGEKVFLECVQDMDHENMFWYRQDPGLGLRLIYFSYDVKMKEKGDIPEGYSVSREKKERFSLILESASTNQTSMYLCAAPPGKVLSTDTQYFGPGTRLTVL.

The chain is built from TRBV5-1 and TRBJ2-5, with TRBD1 matching over 8 bases. The DNA end is a closer match to TRBJ2-7, so the J assignment may be wrong. CDR3 size: 14 residues. Germline V gives CDR1 SGHRS, CDR2 YFSETQ. The CDR3 DNA sequence: TGCGCCAGCAGCATAGGACAGGGCCCCTACGAGCAGTACTTC. Protein: CASSIGQGPYEQYF.

The gene calls are TRBV28 and TRBJ1-2; D perhaps matches TRBD1 (6 bases). With 6 bases removed from V and 5 bases from J, the gap between germline ends came to 10 bases. This CDR3 is built from 12 residues. Per germline, CDR1 MDHEN and CDR2 SYDVKM. The CDR3 protein is CASRGTIYGYTF. Written as DNA, the CDR3 is TGTGCCAGCAGAGGGACAATATATGGCTACACCTTC.

The sample holds one count of this clone. This chain uses TRBV4-3 with TRBJ1-4; D is ambiguous. The germline gives CDR1 LGHNA, CDR2 YSLEER. The germline V and J ends were trimmed by 6 bases and 3 bases, with 11 bases remaining between them. The CDR3 covers 14 residues. The CDR3: CASRMIGANEKLFF. CDR3 nucleotides: TGCGCCAGCAGGATGATTGGAGCTAATGAAAAACTGTTTTTT.

CDR3 sequence (DNA): TGTGCCAGCAGCTTATGGAGGGGGCCGAACACTGAAGCTTTCTTT. Amino acid sequence: CASSLWRGPNTEAFF. The V gene is TRBV7-3, the J gene TRBJ1-1; 7 bases align to TRBD1. The CDR3 length is 15 residues. CDR1 is SGHTA and CDR2 is FQGTGA in the germline V gene. Trimming at V came to 2 bases and at J to 1 base, leaving 4 bases not matched to a gene.

The chain has TRBV7-3 and TRBJ2-6; D is possibly TRBD2 (7 bases). Germline V gives CDR1 SGHTA, CDR2 FQGTGA. CDR3 length equals 16 residues. Trimming pared 6 bases from V and 2 bases from J, leaving 14 bases between. The CDR3 protein is CASRPNGGPGANVLTF. As DNA, the CDR3 is TGTGCCAGCAGGCCCAACGGGGGGCCTGGGGCCAACGTCCTGACTTTC.

The chain has TRBV30 and TRBJ1-2; D unresolved. The CDR3 is made up of 12 amino acids. V shed 0 bases and J shed 8 bases, with 10 bases lying between them. Per germline, CDR1 GTSNPN and CDR2 SVGIG (reference sequence). CDR3 coding DNA: TGTGCCTGGAGTGTACAAGTAGGAGGCTACACCTTC. It yields the protein CAWSVQVGGYTF.

The genes are TRBV28 and TRBJ1-2; 7 bases agree with TRBD1. The length of the CDR3 is 15 residues. Per germline, CDR1 MDHEN and CDR2 SYDVKM. V lost 4 bases and J lost 4; bases outside the gene matches: 9. CDR3 nucleotides: TGTGCCAGCAGTTCCCCATGGGAGGGGGCCTATGGCTACACCTTC. It translates to CASSSPWEGAYGYTF.

The V gene is TRBV19, the J gene TRBJ2-7; D is perhaps TRBD2 (6 bases). In germline, CDR1 is LNHDA, CDR2 SQIVND (reference sequence). V dropped 6 bases and J dropped 0 bases, with 15 bases sitting between them. The CDR3 totals 15 residues. The CDR3 sequence is CASRRGGTPSYEQYF. The DNA of the CDR3 is TGTGCCAGTAGACGAGGTGGGACTCCCTCCTACGAGCAGTACTTC.

This chain joins TRBV5-1 and TRBJ2-5; 7 bases align to TRBD1. The CDR3 is 14 residues long. Germline lookup yields CDR1 SGHRS and CDR2 YFSETQ. The V segment lost 3 bases and the J segment 3 bases; nucleotides outside the gene matches: 5. The CDR3 sequence: CASSSAGTEETQYF. The CDR3 DNA reads TGCGCCAGCAGCTCAGCCGGGACAGAAGAGACCCAGTACTTC.

The chain joins TRBV7-3 to TRBJ2-2, with D possibly TRBD2 on 6 matching bases. Germline V lookup: CDR1 SGHTA, CDR2 FQGTGA. V lost 2 bases to trimming and J lost 1 base, with 8 bases between them. The CDR3 runs 15 residues. CDR3 residues: CASSLRGLNTGELFF. The CDR3 DNA reads TGTGCCAGCAGCTTACGGGGGTTGAACACCGGGGAGCTGTTTTTT.

The chain recombines TRBV28 with TRBJ1-2, with a tentative D call TRBD1 (6 bases). The germline V gene encodes CDR1 MDHEN and CDR2 SYDVKM. Trimming cost V 2 bases and J 3 bases, with 7 bases left between them. CDR3 length: 13 amino acids. Here the CDR3 reads CASSLKGDYGYTF. CDR3 DNA: TGTGCCAGCAGTTTAAAGGGGGACTATGGCTACACCTTC.

The V and J genes are TRBV6-5 and TRBJ1-2; 7 bases are shared with TRBD1. The junction had 2 bases not matched to a gene; V was cut back by 2 bases and J by 2 bases. This CDR3 has 14 amino acids. In germline, CDR1 is MNHEY, CDR2 SVGAGI. The CDR3 DNA reads as TGTGCCAGCAGTTACACGGACAGGAACTATGGCTACACCTTC. Protein product: CASSYTDRNYGYTF.

The V call is TRBV7-2, the J call TRBJ1-1; D might be TRBD1 (6 bases). CDR1 and CDR2 (germline): SGHTA, FQGNSA. V was clipped by 1 base and J by 5 bases, with 17 bases between them. This CDR3 spans 16 amino acids. This chain's CDR3 is CASSLVPTGEGTEAFF. In nucleotides, the CDR3 is TGTGCCAGCAGCTTAGTCCCGACAGGTGAAGGGACTGAAGCTTTCTTT.

The chain carries TRBV2 and TRBJ2-7; 8 nucleotides line up with TRBD1. Germline V gene sequence: CDR1 SNHLY, CDR2 FYNNEI. V lost 4 bases to trimming and J lost 5 bases; unmatched junction nucleotides: 7. This CDR3 is built from 14 residues. The CDR3 loop is CASSALTGVNEQYF. The CDR3 DNA reads TGTGCCAGCAGTGCCCTGACAGGGGTCAACGAGCAGTACTTC. The whole variable domain, remainder taken from reference TRBV2 and TRBJ2-7, is EPEVTQTPSHQVTQMGQEVILRCVPISNHLYFYWYRQILGQKVEFLVSFYNNEISEKSEIFDDQFSVERPDGSNFTLKIRSTKLEDSAMYFCASSALTGVNEQYFGPGTRLTVT.

This clone was found once. The DNA for the CDR3 is TGTGCCAGCTCACCAGCGGGGGGAAATACGCAGTATTTT. The encoded protein is CASSPAGGNTQYF. The V and J genes are TRBV18 and TRBJ2-3; 8 nucleotides align to TRBD2. The V segment lost 2 bases and the J segment 7 bases; nucleotides outside the gene matches: 2. The CDR3 extends over 13 amino acids. Germline CDR1 KGHSH, CDR2 LQKENI. Full variable domain (missing parts from reference TRBV18 and TRBJ2-3): NAGVMQNPRHLVRRRGQEARLRCSPMKGHSHVYWYRQLPEEGLKFMVYLQKENIIDESGMPKERFSAEFPKEGPSILRIQQVVRGDSAAYFCASSPAGGNTQYFGPGTRLTVL.

The genes are TRBV13 and TRBJ2-5; the match to TRBD2 covers 12 bases. V lost 1 base, J lost 2 bases, and 5 bases stayed unmatched. Per the germline V gene, CDR1 is PRHDT and CDR2 is FYEKMQ (reference sequence). The CDR3 totals 17 residues. The CDR3 nucleotides read TGTGCCAGCAGCTTAGTCGGACTAGCGGGGTCTCAAGAGACCCAGTACTTC. This gives the protein CASSLVGLAGSQETQYF.

The rearrangement uses TRBV11-1 and TRBJ2-5, with D maybe TRBD2 (5 bases). The DNA end favors TRBJ2-7, so the J call may be wrong. The CDR3 runs to 15 residues. The germline V gene encodes CDR1 SGHAT and CDR2 FQDESV (reference sequence). The chain's CDR3 is CASSLAPVSAYEQYF. CDR3 coding DNA: TGTGCCAGCAGCTTAGCCCCGGTTAGCGCCTACGAGCAGTACTTC.

In the case of this clone: A read error may produce the germline difference seen at one junction end. The CDR3 region is CASSYRGGPVNNF. CDR3 bases: TGTGCCAGCAGTTACCGGGGGGGCCCGGTTAATAACTTC. The V call is TRBV7-8, the J call TRBJ2-5, with TRBD2 identical over 8 bases. This CDR3 has 13 amino acids. Germline CDR1 reads SGHVS; CDR2 reads FQNEAQ.

The chain couples TRBV28 to TRBJ1-5; the match to TRBD1 covers 8 bases. Germline lookup yields CDR1 MDHEN and CDR2 SYDVKM. J lost 5 bases, V lost 10 bases, and 13 bases had no gene match. The CDR3 length is 15 residues. CDR3 protein: CATNGGRGPDQPQHF. The CDR3 DNA reads as TGTGCCACGAACGGGGGCAGGGGGCCGGATCAGCCCCAGCATTTT.

J is TRBJ2-7 and V is TRBV28, with a tentative D call TRBD2 (6 bases). V gave up 6 bases and J gave up 3 bases, with 27 bases separating them. This CDR3 has 18 residues. CDR1 and CDR2 (germline): MDHEN, SYDVKM. CDR3 sequence: CASSNPSSRRRVGYEQYF. The CDR3 DNA reads TGTGCCAGCAGCAATCCCTCTTCTCGGCGGAGGGTAGGCTACGAGCAGTACTTC. The variable domain in full, completed from reference TRBV28 and TRBJ2-7, reads DVKVTQSSRYLVKRTGEKVFLECVQDMDHENMFWYRQDPGLGLRLIYFSYDVKMKEKGDIPEGYSVSREKKERFSLILESASTNQTSMYLCASSNPSSRRRVGYEQYFGPGTRLTVT.